A selection of T cell receptor beta chains follows, all from one sample in a study of post-analysis software for immune sequencing data. A single record per CDR3 protein comes from TCRdb applying MiXCR to the PCR reads. The sample holds a few hundred thousand distinct CDR3 sequences, over 35% seen once. Sequenced: blood. The receptors shown here come from a girl between 5 and 17 years old with multiple sclerosis. The CDR3 runs from the conserved cysteine through the conserved F or W. The D gene is left open where the match is weak. The size of a clone is reported for some rows only, either as once, few or many, or as a class for expanded clones.

few	TRBV5-1	TRBJ2-5	TRBD2	TGCGCCAGCAGACTAGCGGGTCGGGGGGAGACCCAGTACTTC	CASRLAGRGETQYF
.	TRBV20-1	TRBJ2-7	.	TGCAGTGCTAGAGCCGTGGGGGTCAGGCGCTACGAGCAGTACTTC	CSARAVGVRRYEQYF
.	TRBV6-5	TRBJ2-7	TRBD1	TGTGCCAGCAGGGGGACAGGGCTCTACGAGCAGTACTTC	CASRGTGLYEQYF
few	TRBV12-3/TRBV12-4	TRBJ2-3	TRBD1	TGTGCCAGCAGTCCGCGGGACAGGGGAATAGATACGCAGTATTTT	CASSPRDRGIDTQYF
few	TRBV24-1	TRBJ2-1	.	TGTGCCACCAGCCTCCGGGACAAGCCCCATGAGCAGTTCTTC	CATSLRDKPHEQFF
.	TRBV6-6	TRBJ1-1	.	TGTGCCAGCAGTTACACAGACACGAACACTGAAGCTTTCTTT	CASSYTDTNTEAFF
.	TRBV4-1	TRBJ2-3	TRBD2	TGCGCCAGCAGCCAGACCTTAGCGGGGGACACAGATACGCAGTATTTT	CASSQTLAGDTDTQYF
few	TRBV5-1	TRBJ2-1	TRBD1	TGCGCCAGCAGCGGGGGGACAGGGAGCTACAATGAGCAGTTCTTC	CASSGGTGSYNEQFF
.	TRBV27	TRBJ2-3	.	TGTGCCAGCAGTTACACAGCCCCCCTTAGCACAGATACGCAGTATTTC	CASSYTAPLSTDTQYF
many	TRBV5-1	TRBJ2-1	.	TGCGCCAGCAGCCCCACCGGGCAATACAACAATGAGCAGTTCTTC	CASSPTGQYNNEQFF
.	TRBV24-1	TRBJ2-5	.	TGTGCCACCAGTGATGGACCCTTGGGGGAGACCCAGTACTTC	CATSDGPLGETQYF
.	TRBV5-1	TRBJ1-6	TRBD1	TGCGCCAGCAGCTTTCGGGGACAGAATAATTCACCCCTCCACTTT	CASSFRGQNNSPLHF
few	TRBV29-1	TRBJ2-5	TRBD1	TGCAGCGTCGCAGAAACAGGGGTGGGGGAGACCCAGTACTTC	CSVAETGVGETQYF
few	TRBV7-3	TRBJ2-1	.	TGTGCCAGCAGCCCCCGGACTGCTCCCTCCTACAATGAGCAGTTCTTC	CASSPRTAPSYNEQFF
.	TRBV18	TRBJ2-4	.	TGTGCCAGCTCACCACCGGGACTCCCTCCAGAGCAGTACTTC	CASSPPGLPPEQYF
.	TRBV7-2	TRBJ2-6	.	TGTGCCAGCAGCTACACCCCGGGGGCCAACGTCCTGACTTTC	CASSYTPGANVLTF
.	TRBV6-2/TRBV6-3	TRBJ2-7	.	TGTGCCAGCAGTATGTCAGACTACGAGCAGTACTTC	CASSMSDYEQYF
.	TRBV20-1	TRBJ1-2	.	TGCAGTGCCAGGACGGTGCCTTCGGGCTACACCTTC	CSARTVPSGYTF
once	TRBV12-3/TRBV12-4	TRBJ1-1	.	TGTGCCAGCAGTTTAGATGCCCCGGCGGGCACTGAAGCTTTCTTT	CASSLDAPAGTEAFF
.	TRBV4-1	TRBJ2-7	TRBD2	TGCGCCAGCAGCCAAGGGGGAACTAGCGAGGCACCTCTCGAGCAGTACTTC	CASSQGGTSEAPLEQYF
.	TRBV4-1	TRBJ2-1	TRBD2	TGCGCCAGCAGCCAAGAGGCTAGCGGGAGGCTGAGCTCCTACAATGAGCAGTTCTTC	CASSQEASGRLSSYNEQFF
once	TRBV10-3	TRBJ1-4	.	TGTGCCATCAGTGAGTCCTCAGGGGACCCCGTGAAACTGTTTTTT	CAISESSGDPVKLFF
few	TRBV29-1	TRBJ2-1	TRBD2	TGCAGCGTTGTCGGACTAGCGGGAGTTGGAACCTACAATGAGCAGTTCTTC	CSVVGLAGVGTYNEQFF
.	TRBV20-1	TRBJ1-5	TRBD1	TGCAGTGCGCACACCGGGACAGGAGGCAATCAGCCCCAGCATTTT	CSAHTGTGGNQPQHF
few	TRBV24-1	TRBJ2-1	TRBD2	TGTGCCACCAGTGATTCCACTCGAGCGGGACTCTATGAGCAGTTCTTC	CATSDSTRAGLYEQFF
.	TRBV28	TRBJ2-6	.	TGTGCCAGCAGTCCGAACGGGGGCGGGGATGGGGCCAACGTCCTGACTTTC	CASSPNGGGDGANVLTF
few	TRBV20-1	TRBJ2-1	.	TGCAGTGCTAGAGAGCGCCGACCCTACAATGAGCAGTTCTTC	CSARERRPYNEQFF
.	TRBV18	TRBJ1-1	TRBD1	TGTGCCAGCTCACCGGGGACAGGGAGCGTTGCTGAAGCTTTCTTT	CASSPGTGSVAEAFF
once	TRBV7-2	TRBJ2-1	TRBD2	TGTGCCATCAGCTTAGGCCCTAGCGGGGGATCCAATGAGCAGTTCTTC	CAISLGPSGGSNEQFF
.	TRBV5-1	TRBJ2-5	TRBD1	TGCGCCAGCAGCTCGATCCTTACAGGGGGGAAAGAGACCCAGTACTTC	CASSSILTGGKETQYF
.	TRBV20-1	TRBJ2-1	TRBD2	TGCAGTGCTAGTGGACTAGCGGCCTACAATGAGCAGTTCTTC	CSASGLAAYNEQFF
.	TRBV7-2	TRBJ1-5	.	TGTGCCAGCACCCCGTGGAGGGGGAATCAGCCCCAGCATTTT	CASTPWRGNQPQHF
.	TRBV29-1	TRBJ2-1	TRBD1	TGCAGCGTCCGATCCGGGACAGGGATGTTTGAGCAGTTCTTC	CSVRSGTGMFEQFF
.	TRBV15	TRBJ2-3	TRBD2	TGTGCCACCAGCAGAGACGGACTAGCCGTCACAGATACGCAGTATTTT	CATSRDGLAVTDTQYF
.	TRBV20-1	TRBJ1-5	TRBD1	TGCAGTCTGCTGGGACAGGGGAATCAGCCCCAGCATTTT	CSLLGQGNQPQHF
.	TRBV2	TRBJ2-7	TRBD2	TGTGCCAGCATGTCGAGGGCTAGCGGGGGCCGCTCCTACAATGAGCAGTACTTC	CASMSRASGGRSYNEQYF
.	TRBV27	TRBJ2-5	.	TGTGCCAGCAGTTATCGCAGGGGCATGGAGACCCAGTACTTC	CASSYRRGMETQYF
few	TRBV7-9	TRBJ2-1	.	TGTGCCAGTTACGGGGCTACCCTTTCGAATGAGCAGTTCTTC	CASYGATLSNEQFF
.	TRBV5-1	TRBJ2-1	.	TGCGCCAGCAGCTTGGCCATCGCGGGCCAAAACGGTGAGCAGTTCTTC	CASSLAIAGQNGEQFF
few	TRBV7-9	TRBJ2-3	TRBD2	TGTGCCAGCAGCTTAGAAAGACTAGCGGGAGAGGAAGATACGCAGTATTTT	CASSLERLAGEEDTQYF
few	TRBV28	TRBJ2-7	TRBD2	TGTGCCAGCAGTTCTACCGGGACTAGCCCTTCCTACGAGCAGTACTTC	CASSSTGTSPSYEQYF
.	TRBV4-3	TRBJ2-1	TRBD2	TGCGCCAGCAGCTCCCCCGTTTTAGCGGGAGGTTACAATGAGCAGTTCTTC	CASSSPVLAGGYNEQFF
.	TRBV9	TRBJ1-6	TRBD1	TGTGCCAGCAACCACAGGGGGCTATCGGGATCACCCCTCCACTTT	CASNHRGLSGSPLHF
few	TRBV5-1	TRBJ2-5	.	TGCGCCAGCAGCTTGGGATCCGGGATCGGATATGAGCAGTACTTC	CASSLGSGIGYEQYF
few	TRBV7-2	TRBJ1-5	.	TGTGCCAGCAGTCACGACATTAGCAATCAGCCCCAGCATTTT	CASSHDISNQPQHF
.	TRBV3-1	TRBJ2-4	.	TGTGCCAGCAGCCAAGATTCCACGGGGCACATTCAGTACTTC	CASSQDSTGHIQYF
few	TRBV6-1	TRBJ2-5	TRBD1	TGTGCCAGCAGGGACAGGCAGACCCAGTACTTC	CASRDRQTQYF
.	TRBV6-5	TRBJ2-7	.	TGTGCCAGCAGTTACTCCCCCGGGTCCGCCTACGAGCAGTACTTC	CASSYSPGSAYEQYF
.	TRBV11-2	TRBJ1-2	TRBD1	TGTGCCGGCAGCATGACAGGGAAGGGCTACACCTTC	CAGSMTGKGYTF
few	TRBV4-3	TRBJ2-3	.	TGCGCCAGCAGCCACGAGTGGGGGAGCGGCTGGGATACGCAGTATTTT	CASSHEWGSGWDTQYF